Included here is one T cell receptor beta chain sequence, with context. Its antigen is not known. The data were obtained in a study of T cells in localized non-small cell lung cancer. The study, taken as a whole, reports: Adjacent lung tissue had a median roughly 55 of the top 100 clones found in the tumor.

TCRdb's table, derived via immunoSEQ multiplex PCR, lists solely in-frame clones and lacks some. Among fewer than 2,000 clones listed, around a third were seen once. The germline V and J ends were trimmed by 5 bases and 3 bases, with 7 bases remaining between them. CDR1 and CDR2 (germline): MNHGY, SAAAGT. The CDR3 has 13 residues. This specimen consisted of normal lung tissue next to the tumor, obtained before any cancer treatment. This TCR derives from a woman aged 40 to 75 with stage II lung adenocarcinoma. The rearrangement joins TRBV6-8 to TRBJ2-2; D is possibly TRBD1 (6 bases). The CDR3 protein is CASSTGYTGELFF. CDR3 sequence (DNA): TGTGCCAGCAGTACAGGGTACACCGGGGAGCTGTTTTTT.